These 21 T cell receptor beta chains share one sample of origin, sequenced in a study of CD8+CD57+ T cells in acquired aplastic anemia. Using genomic DNA as the template, TCR beta VDJ and CDR3 profiling was carried out. TCRdb used MiXCR to reprocess the reads, holding one entry per CDR3 protein. Among more than 250,000 distinct CDR3 sequences listed, approximately 86% were seen once. Patients picked for sequencing had shown CD8+CD57+ cell expansion detected by flow cytometry. Material for sequencing was sorted CD4+, CD8+, or CD8+CD57+ T cells (not recorded which) from PBMCs. Receptors originate from a human donor with aplastic anemia.

As DNA, the CDR3 is TGTGCCAGCAGCCGAAACCGACTAGCGGGGGGCCTAAGCACAGATACGCAGTATTTT. This sequence encodes CASSRNRLAGGLSTDTQYF. This chain joins TRBV4-2 and TRBJ2-3, with 13 bases that match TRBD2. The CDR3 is 19 residues long. Germline V gene data show CDR1 as LGHNA and CDR2 as YNFKEQ. V shed 4 bases, J shed 0 bases, and the junction held 10 bases outside the gene matches.

V gene TRBV7-8 combines with J gene TRBJ2-1; weak D call: TRBD2 (5 bases). Germline CDR1 SGHVS, CDR2 FQNEAQ. The CDR3 loop spans 16 amino acids. Trimming shortened V by 2 bases and J by 13 bases, and 24 bases separated the two germline ends. CDR3 coding DNA: TGTGCCAGCAGCTTACCGGGAAGCCCCGATACGCAGTATCAGTTCTTC. It translates to CASSLPGSPDTQYQFF.

The V call is TRBV10-1, the J call TRBJ1-1; 8 bases are shared with TRBD1. The germline V gene has CDR1 WNHNN and CDR2 SYGVQD (reference sequence). This CDR3 spans 17 amino acids. V was pared by 4 bases and J by 1 base, with 11 bases of the junction left unmatched. Here the CDR3 DNA reads TGCGCCAGCAGTGCGGATTTTTCCGGGACAGGGAACACTGAAGCTTTCTTT. Translation gives CASSADFSGTGNTEAFF.

The CDR3 nucleotides are TGTGCCAGCAGAACCGGGACAGGGACTTATGGCTACACCTTC. Translating gives CASRTGTGTYGYTF. The rearrangement joins TRBV6-2 or TRBV6-3 to TRBJ1-2; 9 bases agree with TRBD1. V lost 6 bases, J lost 5 bases, and 7 bases stayed unmatched. Per the germline V gene, CDR1 is MNHEY and CDR2 is SVGEGT. There are 14 residues in the CDR3.

The chain uses TRBV5-1 and TRBJ2-1; D is unresolved. The CDR3 consists of 16 residues. CDR1 and CDR2 from the germline V gene are SGHRS and YFSETQ. Deletions cut 0 bases from V and 0 bases from J, with 10 bases between. CDR3 residues: CASSLGQTSSYNEQFF. The DNA of the CDR3 is TGCGCCAGCAGCTTGGGTCAGACAAGCTCCTACAATGAGCAGTTCTTC.

The V call is TRBV7-2, the J call TRBJ1-4, with D possibly being TRBD1 (6 bases). The V and J ends lost 6 bases and 0 bases respectively, with 8 bases between them. The length of the CDR3 is 14 residues. Germline values: CDR1 SGHTA, CDR2 FQGNSA. The CDR3 DNA reads as TGTGCCAGCAGGCAGGGGACAACTAATGAAAAACTGTTTTTT. Translated, it gives CASRQGTTNEKLFF.

This clonotype has only one observation. The DNA is omitted, as the CDR3 cannot be located on it reliably, and the CDR3 follows TCRdb's listing. The gene calls are TRBV25-1 and TRBJ1-3. The length of the CDR3 is 14 amino acids, counting both ends. From germline, CDR1 is MGHDK and CDR2 SYGVNS. CDR3 sequence reads: CASSEFGSGNTMYF.

The V and J genes are TRBV7-3 and TRBJ2-5; tentatively, D is TRBD1 or TRBD2 (5 bases each). Between the trimmed V and J ends, which lost 4 bases and 9 bases, there was a span of 18 bases. Germline CDR1 is SGHTA and CDR2 is FQGTGA. The CDR3 runs 14 residues. CDR3 DNA: TGTGCCAGCAGCTCTGGCAGGGAGCAAGCACCCCAGTACTTC. This encodes CASSSGREQAPQYF.

This chain uses TRBV7-8 with TRBJ1-6; 7 positions agree with TRBD1. Germline V gives CDR1 SGHVS, CDR2 FQNEAQ. The CDR3 covers 15 residues. J lost 18 bases, V lost 3 bases, and 17 bases had no gene match. Here the CDR3 DNA reads TGTGCCAGCAGCTTTCATCCATACGGGACAGCCCTTTCCCACTTT. Its translation: CASSFHPYGTALSHF. Supplemented by reference TRBV7-8 and TRBJ1-6, the full variable domain reads GAGVSQSPRYKVAKRGQDVALRCDPISGHVSLFWYQQALGQGPEFLTYFQNEAQLDKSGLPSDRFFAERPEGSVSTLKIQRTQQEDSAVYLCASSFHPYGTALSHFGNGTRLTVT.

Points on this clonotype: One end of the junction is discordant with germline, which a read error may explain. This rearrangement joins TRBV2 to TRBJ1-1, with 7 bases matching TRBD1. The CDR3 contains 16 residues. Germline CDR1 is SNHLY and CDR2 is FYNNEI. The CDR3 here is CASGGTVVVLSTEFFF. For the CDR3, the DNA is TGTGCCAGCGGAGGGACAGTCGTCGTCTTGAGCACTGAATTTTTTTTT.

The genes are TRBV29-1 and TRBJ2-3; maybe TRBD2 (6 bases). The CDR3 is 14 amino acids. The germline CDR1 and CDR2 sequences are SQVTM and ANQGSEA. Between the trimmed V and J ends, which lost 3 bases and 0 bases, there was a span of 10 bases. CDR3 sequence: CSVDVRESTDTQYF. The CDR3 nucleotides read TGCAGCGTTGATGTCCGGGAGAGCACAGATACGCAGTATTTT.

The rearrangement joins TRBV19 to TRBJ2-3, with D hard to call. CDR3 length: 14 residues. The germline CDR1 and CDR2 sequences are LNHDA and SQIVND (reference sequence). Trimming shortened V by 0 bases and J by 6 bases, and 10 bases separated the two germline ends. CDR3 DNA: TGTGCCAGTAGTATAGATCCCGAGTTGGATACGCAGTATTTT. This encodes CASSIDPELDTQYF.

This clonotype was seen only a few times. Mismatch with germline at one junction end may stem from a read error. The genes are TRBV9 and TRBJ2-4, with D hard to call. There are 10 residues in the CDR3. CDR1 SGDLS and CDR2 YYNGEE come from the germline V gene. The CDR3 sequence: CASSVNDEQF. The CDR3 DNA reads as TGTGCCAGCAGCGTAAACGATGAGCAGTTC.

The gene calls are TRBV29-1 and TRBJ1-1, with no clear D. Germline values: CDR1 SQVTM, CDR2 ANQGSEA. This CDR3 has 13 amino acids. Trimming removed 3 bases from V and 5 bases from J, with 13 bases in between. The CDR3 DNA is TGCAGCGTTGAGAGAGCAGGCATAACTGAAGCTTTCTTT. Translation gives CSVERAGITEAFF.

Of note for this clonotype: The DNA is left out, because the CDR3 cannot be placed on it with certainty; the CDR3 is given as TCRdb lists it. This chain connects TRBV9 to TRBJ2-3; the table calls TRBD2, which could not be checked here. The CDR3 numbers 14 amino acids, ends counted. CDR1 and CDR2 from the germline V gene are SGDLS and YYNGEE. The CDR3 region is CASSVAGGTAAKYF.

This rearrangement joins TRBV15 to TRBJ2-5; D not resolved. Near its end, the DNA agrees better with TRBJ2-1, so the J call may be wrong. The V gene's germline CDR1 is LNHNV and CDR2 YYDKDF (reference sequence). The CDR3 runs to 15 residues. CDR3 residues: CATSRDSNEQEDQFF. CDR3 nucleotides: TGTGCCACCAGCAGAGATAGCAACGAGCAAGAGGACCAGTTCTTC.

Worth noting for this clonotype: The junction differs from germline at one of its ends, possibly a read error. The chain carries TRBV7-3 and TRBJ2-3, with unresolved D. The CDR3 sequence is 14 residues long. CDR1 and CDR2 (germline): SGHTA, FQGTGA. The CDR3 sequence: CASSSGRGLCLHFF. The CDR3 DNA reads as TGTGCCAGCAGCTCTGGCAGAGGCCTATGTCTACACTTTTTT.

Only a few counts were recorded for this clonotype. The V and J genes are TRBV13 and TRBJ2-5; weak D call: TRBD1 (5 bases). V dropped 1 base and J dropped 8 bases, with 14 bases sitting between them. This CDR3 has 14 residues. Germline CDR1 is PRHDT and CDR2 is FYEKMQ (reference sequence). The CDR3 sequence: CASSLVAWGNTQYF. CDR3 nucleotides: TGTGCCAGCAGCTTAGTGGCCTGGGGCAATACCCAGTACTTC.

A word on this clonotype: Compared with germline, one end of the junction differs, possibly owing to a read error. The V gene is TRBV9, the J gene TRBJ1-5; a possible D gene is TRBD1 (5 bases). Germline CDR1 reads SGDLS; CDR2 reads YYNGEE. The CDR3 consists of 13 residues. The CDR3 sequence: CASSVAGLNTEAF. The DNA for the CDR3 is TGTGCCAGCAGCGTAGCAGGGTTGAACACTGAAGCTTTT. The full variable domain, completed using reference TRBV9 and TRBJ1-5, is DSGVTQTPKHLITATGQRVTLRCSPRSGDLSVYWYQQSLDQGLQFLIQYYNGEERAKGNILERFSAQQFPDLHSELNLSSLELGDSALYFCASSVAGLNTEAFGDGTRLSIL.

The genes are TRBV7-3 and TRBJ2-5, with TRBD1 identical over 9 bases. The junction had 11 bases not matched to a gene; V was cut back by 9 bases and J by 12 bases. Looked up from germline, CDR1 is SGHTA and CDR2 is FQGTGA. This CDR3 region has 12 residues. CDR3 loop: CARQGAGEPEYF. The CDR3 DNA reads as TGTGCCAGACAGGGGGCTGGGGAGCCCGAGTACTTC.

The rearrangement links TRBV25-1 to TRBJ2-1, with 9 bases aligning to TRBD2. The CDR3 sequence is 13 residues long. J gave up 10 bases and V 4 bases, and 5 bases lay outside the gene matches. CDR1 is MGHDK and CDR2 is SYGVNS in the germline V gene. CDR3 sequence: CASSGLAGYEQFF. The CDR3, as DNA: TGTGCCAGCAGTGGGCTAGCGGGGTACGAGCAGTTCTTC. Supplemented by reference TRBV25-1 and TRBJ2-1, the full variable domain reads EADIYQTPRYLVIGTGKKITLECSQTMGHDKMYWYQQDPGMELHLIHYSYGVNSTEKGDLSSESTVSRIRTEHFPLTLESARPSHTSQYLCASSGLAGYEQFFGPGTRLTVL.